This T cell receptor beta chain comes out of a study of T and B cells in COVID-19 patients. In the study overall: Peripheral blood came from COVID-19 patients with active infection or after recovery.

The CDR3 has 14 residues. Trimming removed 5 bases from V and 0 bases from J, with 9 bases in between. CDR1 MNHEY and CDR2 SVGAGI come from the germline V gene. TRB was amplified from approximately 250-500 ng of blood genomic DNA. BIOMED2 TRB-A/B primer pools were used in multiplex TRB PCR. TCRdb itself ran the multiplex PCR reads through MiXCR, one entry per CDR3 protein. The repertoire holds roughly 10,000 distinct CDR3 sequences, with around a third as singletons. This rearrangement joins TRBV6-5 to TRBJ2-3, with D uncertain. The material sequenced was blood. The TCR sequence derives from a human donor with active COVID-19. In DNA, the CDR3 is TGTGCCAGCAGTCCTAGAACTAGCACAGATACGCAGTATTTT. Its translation is CASSPRTSTDTQYF.